This T cell receptor (beta chain) was captured in a study of T cell responses to AZD1222 COVID-19 vaccine. The data were produced by immunoSEQ multiplex PCR, yet TCRdb's version contains in-frame clones alone and is incomplete. This sample carries more than 100,000 clones, roughly 91% of them seen once, and the ten largest clones take around 5%. The V and J ends lost 3 bases and 0 bases respectively, with 11 bases between them. The CDR3 has 15 residues. The germline gives CDR1 MNHEY, CDR2 SVGAGI. This chain joins TRBV6-5 and TRBJ1-2; possible D gene TRBD1, 5 bases. This TCR was sampled from an adult who received the AZD1222 COVID-19 vaccine. The sequencing here drew on peripheral blood, taken 28 days after the second AZD1222 dose. CDR3 protein: CASSYGGVPNYGYTF. CDR3 in DNA: TGTGCCAGCAGTTATGGGGGAGTTCCTAACTATGGCTACACCTTC.